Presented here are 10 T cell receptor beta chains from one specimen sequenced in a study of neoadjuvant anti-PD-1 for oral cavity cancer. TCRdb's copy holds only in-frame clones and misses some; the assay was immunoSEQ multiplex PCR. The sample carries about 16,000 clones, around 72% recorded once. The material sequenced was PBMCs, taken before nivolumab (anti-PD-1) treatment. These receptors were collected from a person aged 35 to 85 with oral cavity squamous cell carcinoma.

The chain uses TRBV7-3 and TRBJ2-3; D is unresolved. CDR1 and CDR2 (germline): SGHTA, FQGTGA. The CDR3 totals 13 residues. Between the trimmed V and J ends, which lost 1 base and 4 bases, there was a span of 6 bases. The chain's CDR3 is CASSLSVPDTQYF. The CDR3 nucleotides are TGTGCCAGCAGCTTAAGTGTCCCAGATACGCAGTATTTT.

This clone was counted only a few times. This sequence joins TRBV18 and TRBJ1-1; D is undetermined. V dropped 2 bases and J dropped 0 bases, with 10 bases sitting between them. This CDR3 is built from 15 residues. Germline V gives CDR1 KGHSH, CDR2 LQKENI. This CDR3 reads CASSPIMGMNTEAFF. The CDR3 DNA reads TGTGCCAGCTCACCAATTATGGGAATGAACACTGAAGCTTTCTTT. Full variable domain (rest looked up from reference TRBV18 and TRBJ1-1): NAGVMQNPRHLVRRRGQEARLRCSPMKGHSHVYWYRQLPEEGLKFMVYLQKENIIDESGMPKERFSAEFPKEGPSILRIQQVVRGDSAAYFCASSPIMGMNTEAFFGQGTRLTVV.

The DNA of the CDR3 is TGTGCCAGCAGTCCAAAGGACAGGGCCCGGGGGGAGGGCAATCAGCCCCAGCATTTT. Amino acid sequence: CASSPKDRARGEGNQPQHF. The chain couples TRBV27 to TRBJ1-5, with TRBD1 identical over 8 bases. Trimming cost V 5 bases and J 2 bases; bases outside gene matches: 17. The CDR3 length is 19 residues. The V gene's germline CDR1 is MNHEY and CDR2 SMNVEV (reference sequence).

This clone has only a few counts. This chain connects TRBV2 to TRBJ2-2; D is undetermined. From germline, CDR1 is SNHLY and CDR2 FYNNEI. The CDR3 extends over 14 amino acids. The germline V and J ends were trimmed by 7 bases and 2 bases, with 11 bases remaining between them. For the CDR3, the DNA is TGTGCCAGCATCCCTAATAGAAACACCGGGGAGCTGTTTTTT. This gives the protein CASIPNRNTGELFF.

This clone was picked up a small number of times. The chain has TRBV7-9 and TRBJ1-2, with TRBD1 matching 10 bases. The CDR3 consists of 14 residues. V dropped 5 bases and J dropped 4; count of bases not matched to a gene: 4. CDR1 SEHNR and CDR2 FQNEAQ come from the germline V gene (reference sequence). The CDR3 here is CASSVTGGVYGYTF. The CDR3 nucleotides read TGTGCCAGCAGCGTGACAGGGGGCGTCTATGGCTACACCTTC.

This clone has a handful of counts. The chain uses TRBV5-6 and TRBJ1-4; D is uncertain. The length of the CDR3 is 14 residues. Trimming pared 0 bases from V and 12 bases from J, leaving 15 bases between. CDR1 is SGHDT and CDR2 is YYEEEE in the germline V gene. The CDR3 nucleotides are TGTGCCAGCAGCTTGGCAATTTCTTCGTCAGAACTGTTTTTT. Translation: CASSLAISSSELFF.

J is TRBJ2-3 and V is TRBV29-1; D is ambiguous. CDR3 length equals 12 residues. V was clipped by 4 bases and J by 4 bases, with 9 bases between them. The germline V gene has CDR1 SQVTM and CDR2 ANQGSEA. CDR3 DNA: TGCAGCGTTGGTCCGGTCCCAGATACGCAGTATTTT. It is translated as CSVGPVPDTQYF.

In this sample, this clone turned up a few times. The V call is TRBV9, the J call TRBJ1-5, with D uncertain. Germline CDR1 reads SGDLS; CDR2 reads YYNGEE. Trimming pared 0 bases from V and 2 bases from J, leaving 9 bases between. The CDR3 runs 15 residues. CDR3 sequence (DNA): TGTGCCAGCAGCGTAGATGGCCAGCGCAATCAGCCCCAGCATTTT. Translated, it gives CASSVDGQRNQPQHF.

CDR3 protein: CASSFGRGGLYNEQFF. The CDR3 DNA sequence: TGTGCCAGCAGCTTTGGACGGGGGGGCTTGTACAATGAGCAGTTCTTC. The genes are TRBV11-2 and TRBJ2-1; 8 bases align to TRBD2. Germline-derived CDR1 and CDR2 are SGHAT and FQNNGV. V was clipped by 3 bases and J by 4 bases; unmatched bases: 8. The CDR3 has 16 amino acids.

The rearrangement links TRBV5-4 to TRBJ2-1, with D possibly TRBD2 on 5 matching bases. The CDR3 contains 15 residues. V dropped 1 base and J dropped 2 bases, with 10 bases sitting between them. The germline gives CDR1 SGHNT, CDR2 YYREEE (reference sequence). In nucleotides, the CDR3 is TGTGCCAGCAGCTTGAAAGGCGGGCCCTACAATGAGCAGTTCTTC. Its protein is CASSLKGGPYNEQFF. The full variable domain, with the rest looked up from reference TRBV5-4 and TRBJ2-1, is ETGVTQSPTHLIKTRGQQVTLRCSSQSGHNTVSWYQQALGQGPQFIFQYYREEENGRGNFPPRFSGLQFPNYSSELNVNALELDDSALYLCASSLKGGPYNEQFFGPGTRLTVL.